This TCR beta chain was identified in a study of shared clonotypes between healthy human individuals. Study outcomes and limitations: As a rule, naive subsets had a larger estimated richness than memory subsets.

Source study methods: Filtering differed because ImmunoSEQ produced junction-only sequences that carried no quality scores. Only in-frame clones appear in the TCRdb table, and some are missing; sequencing was by immunoSEQ multiplex PCR. For V, J and clone size, that table is used; D and trimming come from the DNA. The sample lists about 600,000 clones, 95% to 98% occurring once. Naive CD8 cells lacked CD45RO and underwent positive selection for CCR7, leaving out terminally differentiated effector memory CD45RA+ cells. Within Nashville, Tennessee resided all donors, each a Caucasian adult. In regard to this clone: Its antigen is not known.

In germline, CDR1 is KGHSH, CDR2 LQKENI. The V and J ends lost 4 bases and 5 bases respectively, with 24 bases between them. This CDR3 is 18 amino acids long. The clonotype originates from a man aged 25 to 40 in good health. Source material: naive CD8+ T cells sorted from blood. This chain links TRBV18 with TRBJ2-1, with D perhaps TRBD1 or TRBD2 (5 bases each). The CDR3: CASSLSRGTGTSNNEQFF. As DNA, the CDR3 is TGTGCCAGCTCACTTTCAAGGGGAACCGGGACCTCAAACAATGAGCAGTTCTTC.